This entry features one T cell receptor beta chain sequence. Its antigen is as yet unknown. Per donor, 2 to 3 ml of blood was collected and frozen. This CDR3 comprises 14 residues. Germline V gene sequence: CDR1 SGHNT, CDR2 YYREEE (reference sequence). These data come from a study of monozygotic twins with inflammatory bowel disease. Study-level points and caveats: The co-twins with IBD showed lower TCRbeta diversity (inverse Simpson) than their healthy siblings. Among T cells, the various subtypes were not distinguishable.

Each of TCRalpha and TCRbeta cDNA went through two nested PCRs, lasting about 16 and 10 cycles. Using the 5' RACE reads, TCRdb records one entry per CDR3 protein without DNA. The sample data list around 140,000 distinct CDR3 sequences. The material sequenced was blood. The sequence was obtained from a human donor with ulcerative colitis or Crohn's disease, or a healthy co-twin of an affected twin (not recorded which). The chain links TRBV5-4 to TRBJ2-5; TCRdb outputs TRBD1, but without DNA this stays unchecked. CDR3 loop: CASSSPGGEETQYF.